The clone carrying this T cell receptor (beta chain) appeared a few times. The antigen is unknown. The CDR3 length is 13 residues. The germline V gene encodes CDR1 SGDLS and CDR2 YYNGEE. Trimming removed 4 bases at V and 1 base at J, with 8 bases between. The record originates from a study of T cells in localized non-small cell lung cancer. Overall study findings and caveats: Heterogeneity remains possible, as sequencing covered one tumor region only.

TCRdb keeps only in-frame clones here, not all; method: immunoSEQ multiplex PCR. This sample has over a thousand clones; about 29% occur once, and the top ten carry about 12%. The clonotype was recovered from a man aged 35 to 69 with stage I lung adenocarcinoma. Sequencing was performed on normal lung tissue next to the tumor, taken before any cancer treatment. The chain uses TRBV9 and TRBJ1-1; D not certain. The CDR3 loop reads CASSLTGNTEAFF. CDR3 nucleotides: TGTGCCAGCAGCCTGACGGGGAACACTGAAGCTTTCTTT.